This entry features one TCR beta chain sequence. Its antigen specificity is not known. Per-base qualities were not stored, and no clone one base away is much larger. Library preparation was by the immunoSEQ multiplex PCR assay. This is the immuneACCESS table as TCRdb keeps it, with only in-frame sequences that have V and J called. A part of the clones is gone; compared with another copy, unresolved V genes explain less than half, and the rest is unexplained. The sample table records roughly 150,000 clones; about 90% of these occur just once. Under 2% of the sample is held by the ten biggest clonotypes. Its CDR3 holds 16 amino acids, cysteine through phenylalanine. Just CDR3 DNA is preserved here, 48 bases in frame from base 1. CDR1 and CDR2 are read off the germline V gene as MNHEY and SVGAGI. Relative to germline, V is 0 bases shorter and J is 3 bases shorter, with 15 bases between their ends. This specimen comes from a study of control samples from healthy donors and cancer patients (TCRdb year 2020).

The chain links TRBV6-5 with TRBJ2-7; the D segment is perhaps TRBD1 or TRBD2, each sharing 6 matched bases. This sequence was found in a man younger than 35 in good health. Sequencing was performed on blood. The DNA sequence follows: TGTGCCAGCAGTTACTCACACTCGGGGGCCGGCTACGAGCAGTACTTC. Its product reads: CASSYSHSGAGYEQYF.